This T cell receptor (beta chain) was captured in a study of T-cell memory formation after mild COVID-19. Study results and caveats: For contracting clones, CD4+ ones sat mainly in CM and EM, CD8+ in EMRA. Clones that shrank (day 15 to 85) were balanced CD4/CD8, whereas later expanders leaned CD4+.

Regarding this clonotype: Its antigen is as yet unknown.

MiXCR, applied by TCRdb to the 5' RACE reads, yields one record per CDR3 protein. Of 300,000 to 400,000 distinct CDR3 sequences in the sample, 15% were seen once. The source material was PBMCs or a T cell subset sorted from them (not recorded which). The TCR comes from a young man who had mild COVID-19 (a few samples of this study predate the infection). Cell type and time point are not known.

CDR3 region: CASSPGGSSISPLHF. The CDR3, as DNA: TGTGCCAGCAGCCCAGGGGGCTCATCCATTTCACCCCTCCACTTT. V gene TRBV12-3 or TRBV12-4 combines with J gene TRBJ1-6, with TRBD1 matching 8 bases. The V segment lost 6 bases and the J segment 9 bases; nucleotides outside the gene matches: 10. CDR3 size: 15 residues.